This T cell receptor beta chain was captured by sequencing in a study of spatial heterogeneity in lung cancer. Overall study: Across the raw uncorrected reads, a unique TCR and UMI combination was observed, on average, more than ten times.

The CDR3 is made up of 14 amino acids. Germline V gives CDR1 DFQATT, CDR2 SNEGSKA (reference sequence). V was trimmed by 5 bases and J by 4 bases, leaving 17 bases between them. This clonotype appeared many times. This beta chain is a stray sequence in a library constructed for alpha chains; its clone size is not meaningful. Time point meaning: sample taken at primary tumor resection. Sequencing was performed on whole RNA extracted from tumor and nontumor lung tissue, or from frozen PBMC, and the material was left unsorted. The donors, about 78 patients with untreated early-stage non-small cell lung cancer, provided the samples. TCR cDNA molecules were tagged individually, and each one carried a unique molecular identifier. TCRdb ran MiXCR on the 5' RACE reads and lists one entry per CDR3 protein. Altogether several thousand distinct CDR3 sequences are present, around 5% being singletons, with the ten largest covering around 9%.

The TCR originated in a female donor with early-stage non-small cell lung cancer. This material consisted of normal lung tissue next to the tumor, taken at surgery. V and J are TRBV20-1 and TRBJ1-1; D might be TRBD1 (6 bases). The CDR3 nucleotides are TGCAGTGCTGCGCAGACAGGAAGGAGCACTGAAGCTTTCTTT. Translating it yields CSAAQTGRSTEAFF.